What follows is one TCR beta chain and its context. This clonotype was found a few times. Its binding antigen is unknown. Per-base qualities were not stored, and no clone one base away is much larger. CDR1 and CDR2 were assigned from the germline V gene as SGHDT and YYEEEE. V is cut by 4 bases and J by 4 bases, and the space between the germline ends is 15 bases. The CDR3 runs 14 residues from the cysteine to the phenylalanine. The CDR3 DNA has 42 bases and is translated from base 1. To demonstrate the VDJtools post-analysis software, the study profiled TCR beta repertoires from the peripheral blood of about 13 young patients with multiple sclerosis. Multiple sclerosis patients were children and adolescents aged about 6 to 16 years. The data belong to a study of post-analysis software for immune sequencing data (dated by TCRdb to about 2015). About the full investigation: Disease courses on record covered relapsing-remitting, secondary progressive and progressive-relapsing multiple sclerosis, though some patients had no subtype annotation. Patient repertoires were compared against over ten previously published healthy control repertoires from donors aged about 6 to 26 years. A subset of samples was prepared in parallel using single-end sample barcoding, then pooled and co-amplified after Illumina adapter ligation.

Overall study outcomes, separate from this receptor: Compared with controls, multiple sclerosis patients had significantly lower normalized Chao1 diversity, a finding suggesting substantial peripheral T-cell clonal expansion. The control group was slightly older than the multiple sclerosis patient group. Strong co-clustering of samples prepared in the same batch was shown by direct clustering with F measure, prompting a batch-effect correction. Four to six TRBV segments, including TRBV5-6, TRBV5-1 and TRBV20-1, were significantly more frequent in patients than controls.

The library was produced with PCR. The run used an Illumina HiSeq 2500. To reduce PCR and sequencing biases, unique molecular identifiers were built into the TCR beta cDNA libraries. About 500,000 cDNA molecules were obtained per 1 to 10 million input T cells, so each molecule approximated one T cell. The patient libraries were prepared and sequenced using the same protocol as the earlier healthy control dataset. Within a given batch, samples were prepared together, multiplexed and sequenced on the same HiSeq lane. The paper's data handling went like this. MIGEC was used to process the raw barcoded reads, and molecular identifier groups with only a single read were discarded before consensus assembly and CDR3 extraction. Clonotype tables were post-analysed with VDJtools, and diversity was normalized by down-sampling all datasets to the smallest sample size. To correct batch-related cross-sample contamination, repertoire overlap clustering matched CDR3 amino acid sequences but not nucleotide sequences. TCRdb reworked the public reads: Q25 trimming with fastp, MiXCR clone assembly, productive beta chains retained. Merged by CDR3 protein, the rows form single entries marked with the most common genes and DNA. TCRdb assigned the V and J calls; the authors' analysis was not used. For this sample the table gives some 700,000 distinct CDR3 sequences, of which around 64% were detected only once. The ten most abundant clones make up roughly 10% of the sample.

This TCR came from a girl aged 2-15 years with multiple sclerosis. The source material was blood. The sequence joins TRBV5-6 to TRBJ2-7; possibly the D gene is TRBD1, per 6 matching bases. The CDR3 sequence is CASSQPGTPYEQYF. The DNA sequence is as follows: TGTGCCAGCAGCCAGCCTGGGACACCTTACGAGCAGTACTTC.